This is a list of T cell receptor beta chains from one sample in a study of cytomegalovirus exposure and HLA in healthy donors. Sequenced by immunoSEQ multiplex PCR; TCRdb stores in-frame clones only, minus some. The sample shows about 25,000 clones, 60% to 80% of them seen only once. The source material was PBMCs. These receptor sequences come from a male donor in good health and CMV-seronegative. CDR3s include the opening cysteine and the closing phenylalanine or tryptophan. Each record gives: clone size, J gene, V gene, D gene, CDR3 length, CDR3 protein, CDR3 DNA. The D gene is left open where the match is weak. Only part of the rows carry a size: once, few, many, or a class if the clone is expanded.

clone_size: few
j_call: TRBJ2-2
v_call: TRBV19
d_call: -
cdr3_length: 15
cdr3_aa: CASSARARNTGELFF
cdr3_nt: TGTGCCAGTAGCGCGCGGGCAAGGAACACCGGGGAGCTGTTTTTT

clone_size: once
j_call: TRBJ1-2
v_call: TRBV6-6
d_call: TRBD1
cdr3_length: 14
cdr3_aa: CASRRQGDNYGYTF
cdr3_nt: TGTGCCAGCAGGCGACAGGGGGACAACTATGGCTACACCTTC

clone_size: -
j_call: TRBJ2-7
v_call: TRBV11-2
d_call: TRBD1
cdr3_length: 16
cdr3_aa: CASRQGARGYTYEQYF
cdr3_nt: TGTGCCAGCAGACAGGGGGCACGGGGGTATACCTACGAGCAGTACTTC

clone_size: few
j_call: TRBJ1-1
v_call: TRBV4-2
d_call: TRBD1
cdr3_length: 16
cdr3_aa: CASSPQTTGYDTEAFF
cdr3_nt: TGTGCCAGCAGCCCCCAAACGACAGGGTACGACACTGAAGCTTTCTTT

clone_size: -
j_call: TRBJ2-3
v_call: TRBV4-1
d_call: -
cdr3_length: 16
cdr3_aa: CASSQEGEPSTDTQYF
cdr3_nt: TGCGCCAGCAGCCAAGAAGGGGAACCTAGCACAGATACGCAGTATTTT

clone_size: -
j_call: TRBJ1-5
v_call: TRBV10-1
d_call: TRBD1
cdr3_length: 17
cdr3_aa: CASRTTYRGHRNQPQHF
cdr3_nt: TGCGCCAGCCGTACGACCTACAGGGGGCATCGCAATCAGCCCCAGCATTTT

clone_size: -
j_call: TRBJ2-1
v_call: TRBV28
d_call: TRBD2
cdr3_length: 17
cdr3_aa: CASSTGTSGRDYNEQFF
cdr3_nt: TGTGCCAGCAGTACCGGGACTAGCGGGAGGGATTACAATGAGCAGTTCTTC

clone_size: once
j_call: TRBJ1-4
v_call: TRBV10-3
d_call: -
cdr3_length: 17
cdr3_aa: CAISERVVPTSNEKLFF
cdr3_nt: TGTGCCATCAGTGAACGGGTTGTTCCAACCTCTAATGAAAAACTGTTTTTT

clone_size: -
j_call: TRBJ2-5
v_call: TRBV7-2
d_call: -
cdr3_length: 13
cdr3_aa: CASSPLVQETQYF
cdr3_nt: TGTGCCAGCAGCCCCCTAGTGCAAGAGACCCAGTACTTC

clone_size: few
j_call: TRBJ1-1
v_call: TRBV4-2
d_call: -
cdr3_length: 13
cdr3_aa: CASSQDSGTEAFF
cdr3_nt: TGTGCCAGCAGCCAAGATAGTGGTACTGAAGCTTTCTTT

clone_size: -
j_call: TRBJ2-1
v_call: TRBV19
d_call: TRBD1
cdr3_length: 14
cdr3_aa: CASSTQTGGNEQFF
cdr3_nt: TGTGCCAGTAGTACCCAGACAGGGGGAAATGAGCAGTTCTTC

clone_size: -
j_call: TRBJ2-7
v_call: TRBV30
d_call: -
cdr3_length: 13
cdr3_aa: CAGEGSGTYEQYF
cdr3_nt: TGTGCCGGGGAAGGTAGCGGAACCTACGAGCAGTACTTC

clone_size: -
j_call: TRBJ2-1
v_call: TRBV6-4
d_call: TRBD2
cdr3_length: 14
cdr3_aa: CASSDRAGWNEQFF
cdr3_nt: TGTGCCAGCAGTGACCGAGCGGGATGGAATGAGCAGTTCTTC

clone_size: once
j_call: TRBJ2-7
v_call: TRBV7-9
d_call: -
cdr3_length: 13
cdr3_aa: CASSLSGSYEQYF
cdr3_nt: TGTGCCAGCAGCTTAAGCGGCTCCTACGAGCAGTACTTC

clone_size: -
j_call: TRBJ2-7
v_call: TRBV27
d_call: TRBD1
cdr3_length: 14
cdr3_aa: CASRGTESSYEQYF
cdr3_nt: TGTGCCAGCAGAGGGACAGAAAGCTCCTACGAGCAGTACTTC

clone_size: -
j_call: TRBJ2-7
v_call: TRBV15
d_call: -
cdr3_length: 16
cdr3_aa: CATSTERPNKNYEQYF
cdr3_nt: TGTGCCACCAGCACCGAGAGGCCCAACAAAAACTACGAGCAGTACTTC

clone_size: -
j_call: TRBJ2-1
v_call: TRBV4-2
d_call: TRBD2
cdr3_length: 18
cdr3_aa: CASSQEVVTTSGYNEQFF
cdr3_nt: TGTGCCAGCAGCCAAGAGGTTGTTACGACTAGCGGGTACAATGAGCAGTTCTTC

clone_size: -
j_call: TRBJ2-3
v_call: TRBV4-2
d_call: -
cdr3_length: 14
cdr3_aa: CASSVKNTADTQYF
cdr3_nt: TGTGCCAGCAGCGTCAAGAATACAGCAGATACGCAGTATTTT

clone_size: -
j_call: TRBJ2-2
v_call: TRBV19
d_call: TRBD1
cdr3_length: 17
cdr3_aa: CASSLQGAGPGVGELFF
cdr3_nt: TGTGCCAGTAGCTTACAGGGGGCCGGCCCAGGGGTCGGGGAGCTGTTTTTT

clone_size: -
j_call: TRBJ2-2
v_call: TRBV14
d_call: TRBD1
cdr3_length: 18
cdr3_aa: CASSQEIVGGANTGELFF
cdr3_nt: TGTGCCAGCAGCCAAGAAATCGTAGGGGGCGCGAACACCGGGGAGCTGTTTTTT

clone_size: once
j_call: TRBJ2-1
v_call: TRBV30
d_call: -
cdr3_length: 14
cdr3_aa: CAWSRGQQYNEQFF
cdr3_nt: TGTGCCTGGAGTAGAGGACAACAATACAATGAGCAGTTCTTC

clone_size: -
j_call: TRBJ2-5
v_call: TRBV11-2
d_call: TRBD2
cdr3_length: 14
cdr3_aa: CASSLTSGQETQYF
cdr3_nt: TGTGCCAGCAGCTTGACTAGCGGCCAAGAGACCCAGTACTTC